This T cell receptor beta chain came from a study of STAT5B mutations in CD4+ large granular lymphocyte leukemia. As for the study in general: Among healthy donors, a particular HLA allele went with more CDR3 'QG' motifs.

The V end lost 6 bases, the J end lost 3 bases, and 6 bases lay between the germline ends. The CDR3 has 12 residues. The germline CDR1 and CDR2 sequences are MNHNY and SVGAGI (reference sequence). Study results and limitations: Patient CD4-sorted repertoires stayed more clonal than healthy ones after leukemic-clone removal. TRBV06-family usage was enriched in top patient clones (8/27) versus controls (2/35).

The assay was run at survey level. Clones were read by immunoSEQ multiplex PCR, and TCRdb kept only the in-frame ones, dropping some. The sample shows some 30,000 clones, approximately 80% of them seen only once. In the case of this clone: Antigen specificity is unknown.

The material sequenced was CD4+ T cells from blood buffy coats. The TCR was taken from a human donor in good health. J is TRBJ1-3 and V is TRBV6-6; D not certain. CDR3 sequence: CASSFNGNTIYF. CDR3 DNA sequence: TGTGCCAGCAGCTTCAATGGAAACACCATATATTTT.